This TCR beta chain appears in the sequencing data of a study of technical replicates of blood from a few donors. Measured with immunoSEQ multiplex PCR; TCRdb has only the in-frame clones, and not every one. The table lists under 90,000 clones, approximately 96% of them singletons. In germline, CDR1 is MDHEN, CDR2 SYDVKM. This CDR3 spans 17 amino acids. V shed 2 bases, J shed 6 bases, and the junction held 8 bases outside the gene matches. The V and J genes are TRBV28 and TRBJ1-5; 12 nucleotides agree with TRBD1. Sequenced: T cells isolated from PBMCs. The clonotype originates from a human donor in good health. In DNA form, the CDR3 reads TGTGCCAGCAGTTTAGCGCCGGGACAGGGGGCTTCTCAGCCCCAGCATTTT. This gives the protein CASSLAPGQGASQPQHF.